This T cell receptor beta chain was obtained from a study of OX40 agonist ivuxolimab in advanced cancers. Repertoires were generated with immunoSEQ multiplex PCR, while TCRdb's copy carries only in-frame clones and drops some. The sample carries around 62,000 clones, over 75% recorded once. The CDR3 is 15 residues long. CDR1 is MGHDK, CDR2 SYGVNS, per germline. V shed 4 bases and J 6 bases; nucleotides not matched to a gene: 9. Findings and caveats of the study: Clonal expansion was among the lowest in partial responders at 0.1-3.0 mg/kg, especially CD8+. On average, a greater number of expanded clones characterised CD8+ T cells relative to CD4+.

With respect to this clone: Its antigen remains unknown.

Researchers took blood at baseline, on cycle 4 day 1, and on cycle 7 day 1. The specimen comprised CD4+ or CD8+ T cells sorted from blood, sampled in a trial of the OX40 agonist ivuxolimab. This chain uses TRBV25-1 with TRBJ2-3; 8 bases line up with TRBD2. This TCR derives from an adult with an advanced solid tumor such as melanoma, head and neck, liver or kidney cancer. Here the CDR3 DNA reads TGTGCCAGCAGTGCTCATAGCGGGATCGGGGATACGCAGTATTTT. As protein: CASSAHSGIGDTQYF.